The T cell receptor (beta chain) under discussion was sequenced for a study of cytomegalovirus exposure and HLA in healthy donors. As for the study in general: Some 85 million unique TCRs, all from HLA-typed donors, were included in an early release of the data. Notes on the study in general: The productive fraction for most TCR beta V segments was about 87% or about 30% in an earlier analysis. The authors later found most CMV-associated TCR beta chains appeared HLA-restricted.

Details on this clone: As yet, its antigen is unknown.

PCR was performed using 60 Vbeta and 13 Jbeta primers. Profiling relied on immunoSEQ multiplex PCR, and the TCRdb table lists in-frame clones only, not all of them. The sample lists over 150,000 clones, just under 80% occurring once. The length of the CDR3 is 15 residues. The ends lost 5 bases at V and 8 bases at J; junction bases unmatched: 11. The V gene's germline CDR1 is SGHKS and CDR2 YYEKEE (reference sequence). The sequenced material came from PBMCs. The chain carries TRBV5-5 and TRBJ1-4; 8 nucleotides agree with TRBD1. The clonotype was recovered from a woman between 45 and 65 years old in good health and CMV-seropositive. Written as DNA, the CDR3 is TGTGCCAGCAGGATCGACAGGGGTCTCCACGAAAAACTGTTTTTT. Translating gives CASRIDRGLHEKLFF.